What follows are 30 T cell receptor beta chains derived from one specimen sequenced in a study of blood T cell repertoires in COVID-19. Generated by immunoSEQ multiplex PCR, the TCRdb table keeps only in-frame clones and is missing some. The data contain approximately 130,000 clones, approximately 85% of them singletons. Sequencing input: peripheral blood. The receptors shown here come from a human donor in a cohort sampled during active COVID-19.

This clone was seen many times. The chain has TRBV7-9 and TRBJ1-6, with unresolved D. Germline V CDR1 and CDR2: SEHNR, FQNEAQ (reference sequence). Trimming removed 0 bases from V and 7 bases from J, with 7 bases in between. The CDR3 is 14 amino acids. The CDR3 spells CASSLAGRNSPLHF. As DNA, the CDR3 is TGTGCCAGCAGCTTAGCCGGCAGGAATTCACCCCTCCACTTT.

The chain combines TRBV6-5 with TRBJ1-2; tentatively, D is TRBD1 (6 bases). Trimming left V 2 bases short and J 4 bases short, with 14 bases between. The CDR3 totals 15 residues. From germline, CDR1 is MNHEY and CDR2 SVGAGI. The CDR3 loop is CASSYRSRQVYGYTF. CDR3 bases: TGTGCCAGCAGTTACCGGTCGAGACAGGTCTATGGCTACACCTTC.

V gene TRBV7-3 combines with J gene TRBJ2-1; 12 nucleotides align to TRBD2. The CDR3 totals 18 residues. V lost 4 bases, J lost 2 bases, and 9 bases stayed unmatched. CDR1 and CDR2 (germline): SGHTA, FQGTGA. The CDR3 reads CASSSGLAGTNPYNEQFF. The CDR3 DNA is TGTGCCAGCAGCTCCGGACTAGCGGGGACAAACCCCTACAATGAGCAGTTCTTC.

The chain uses TRBV10-3 and TRBJ1-1; D possibly corresponds to TRBD1 (6 bases). CDR3 length: 14 amino acids. Trimming removed 5 bases from V and 1 base from J, with 11 bases in between. Germline CDR1 reads ENHRY; CDR2 reads SYGVKD. Written as DNA, the CDR3 is TGTGCCATCAGTCCAGGGGAGACGAACACTGAAGCTTTCTTT. Translated, it gives CAISPGETNTEAFF.

This clone was seen just once. The CDR3 region is CASSLQGGYGYTF. The CDR3 nucleotides read TGTGCCAGCAGTTTGCAGGGTGGCTATGGCTACACCTTC. This chain uses TRBV27 with TRBJ1-2; D may be TRBD1 (5 bases). Germline-derived CDR1 and CDR2 are MNHEY and SMNVEV (reference sequence). V lost 3 bases to trimming and J lost 4 bases, with 9 bases between them. The CDR3 is 13 amino acids.

This chain connects TRBV3-1 (or the pseudogene TRBV3-2) to TRBJ2-2; 12 nucleotides align to TRBD1. CDR3 length: 17 residues. The junction had 7 bases not matched to a gene; V was cut back by 2 bases and J by 6 bases. CDR1 LGHDT and CDR2 YNNKEL come from the germline V gene (reference sequence). CDR3 DNA: TGTGCCAGCAGCCAACCGACTGGGACAGGGGGCTCCGGGGAGCTGTTTTTT. This gives the protein CASSQPTGTGGSGELFF.

The chain combines TRBV28 with TRBJ1-5, with 8 bases lining up with TRBD1. There are 20 residues in the CDR3. Germline-derived CDR1 and CDR2 are MDHEN and SYDVKM. J gave up 0 bases and V 6 bases, and 19 bases lay outside the gene matches. Here the CDR3 reads CASRLMPRQGYGGSNQPQHF. The CDR3 bases are TGTGCCAGCAGACTGATGCCTCGACAGGGGTACGGCGGTAGCAATCAGCCCCAGCATTTT.

This clone was counted a single time. V and J are TRBV5-4 and TRBJ2-5; TRBD2 is a possible D gene (5 bases). The CDR3 length is 16 residues. Trimming left V 4 bases short and J 2 bases short, with 18 bases between. Germline CDR1 is SGHNT and CDR2 is YYREEE (reference sequence). CDR3 nucleotides: TGTGCCAGCAGCCGGGGAGACACGGCCCTTCAAGAGACCCAGTACTTC. Amino acids: CASSRGDTALQETQYF.

The gene calls are TRBV7-3 and TRBJ2-2, with TRBD1 matching over 8 bases. V gave up 4 bases and J gave up 7 bases; unmatched junction bases: 2. Germline values: CDR1 SGHTA, CDR2 FQGTGA. The CDR3 sequence is 13 residues long. CDR3 residues: CASSSTGDGELFF. Written as DNA, the CDR3 is TGTGCCAGCAGCTCGACAGGGGACGGGGAGCTGTTTTTT.

The rearrangement links TRBV11-3 to TRBJ2-2; D is perhaps TRBD2 (5 bases). Trimming took off 0 bases at V and 6 bases at J, with 8 bases between the two ends. Germline-derived CDR1 and CDR2 are SGHNT and YENEEA. The CDR3 covers 14 residues. The chain's CDR3 is CASSLDSVPGELFF. The DNA of the CDR3 is TGTGCCAGCAGCTTAGATAGCGTTCCCGGGGAGCTGTTTTTT.

As to this clone: Its ends do not fully match the called genes, so a read error is possible. The rearrangement links TRBV13 to TRBJ2-7; TRBD2 agrees at 12 bases. The CDR3 length is 13 residues. The germline gives CDR1 PRHDT, CDR2 FYEKMQ (reference sequence). The CDR3: CASRYLAGGPIDF. The CDR3 coding sequence is TGTGCCAGCAGGTATCTAGCGGGGGGGCCCATCGACTTC.

The sample holds many counts of this clone. The same CDR3 arises from other DNA sequences in this sample as well. The J gene is TRBJ2-3, the V gene TRBV7-3, with 8 bases that match TRBD2. Germline CDR1 and CDR2: SGHTA and FQGTGA. This CDR3 comprises 15 residues. The V and J ends lost 5 bases and 0 bases, in that order; junction bases with no gene match: 4. Here the CDR3 reads CASSQSGGSTDTQYF. In DNA form, the CDR3 reads TGTGCCAGCAGCCAGAGCGGGGGCAGCACAGATACGCAGTATTTT.

CDR3 in DNA: TGTGCCAGCAGCCGGGTTCGCACAGATACGCAGTATTTT. Its translation is CASSRVRTDTQYF. V gene TRBV7-9 combines with J gene TRBJ2-3; D ambiguous. Germline assignment: CDR1 SEHNR and CDR2 FQNEAQ (reference sequence). The CDR3 consists of 13 residues. Deletions cut 5 bases from V and 1 base from J, with 7 bases between.

Comment on this clone: Other nucleotide sequences in the sample specify the same CDR3. The rearrangement links TRBV18 to TRBJ2-5; a possible D gene is TRBD1 (5 bases). Germline lookup yields CDR1 KGHSH and CDR2 LQKENI. Between the trimmed V and J ends, which lost 2 bases and 2 bases, there was a span of 6 bases. The CDR3 has 13 residues. The CDR3 here is CASSPRGQETQYF. As DNA, the CDR3 is TGTGCCAGCTCACCAAGGGGTCAAGAGACCCAGTACTTC.

The rearrangement uses TRBV19 and TRBJ2-3, with D possibly matching TRBD2 (6 bases). Germline V gene data show CDR1 as LNHDA and CDR2 as SQIVND (reference sequence). This CDR3 has 14 amino acids. The V and J ends lost 5 bases and 4 bases respectively, with 13 bases between them. The CDR3 coding sequence is TGTGCCAGTAGTGGGGAGGTTTTAGCAGATACGCAGTATTTT. Translation: CASSGEVLADTQYF.

The J gene is TRBJ2-2, the V gene TRBV7-9; 7 nucleotides agree with TRBD1. V shed 3 bases, J shed 4 bases, and the junction held 5 bases outside the gene matches. The length of the CDR3 is 15 residues. The germline V gene encodes CDR1 SEHNR and CDR2 FQNEAQ (reference sequence). The CDR3 reads CASSFDRAGTGELFF. The CDR3 nucleotides are TGTGCCAGCAGCTTTGACAGGGCGGGCACCGGGGAGCTGTTTTTT.

The V and J genes are TRBV19 and TRBJ1-5, with a tentative D call TRBD1 (6 bases). Trimming shortened V by 7 bases and J by 5 bases, and 12 bases separated the two germline ends. This CDR3 has 13 residues. From germline, CDR1 is LNHDA and CDR2 SQIVND (reference sequence). This CDR3 reads CASNPGVYQPQHF. DNA for the CDR3: TGTGCCAGTAACCCAGGGGTGTATCAGCCCCAGCATTTT.

This chain joins TRBV19 and TRBJ2-5; possibly TRBD1 for D (5 bases). The CDR3 is 14 amino acids. The V gene lost 5 bases and the J gene lost 0 bases, with 10 bases spanning the gap. Germline-derived CDR1 and CDR2 are LNHDA and SQIVND (reference sequence). The CDR3 region has the DNA TGTGCCAGTAGTGTCACAGGTAACCAAGAGACCCAGTACTTC. Encoded protein: CASSVTGNQETQYF.

The V gene is TRBV9, the J gene TRBJ2-2; TRBD2 is a possible D gene (6 bases). Germline V gives CDR1 SGDLS, CDR2 YYNGEE. V lost 4 bases, J lost 3 bases, and 13 bases lay in between. The CDR3 totals 15 residues. This CDR3 is CASSRLARDTGELFF. In nucleotides, the CDR3 is TGTGCCAGCAGCCGCCTAGCGCGAGACACCGGGGAGCTGTTTTTT.

The chain carries TRBV5-1 and TRBJ2-5; 14 positions agree with TRBD2. V was pared by 5 bases and J by 5 bases, with 2 bases of the junction left unmatched. This CDR3 spans 14 amino acids. Germline V gene sequence: CDR1 SGHRS, CDR2 YFSETQ. The CDR3 loop is CASRGLAGAETQYF. DNA of the CDR3: TGCGCCAGCAGGGGACTAGCGGGAGCCGAGACCCAGTACTTC.

In this sample, this clone turned up once. The chain carries TRBV15 and TRBJ2-7, with D hard to call. Trimming took off 2 bases at V and 5 bases at J, with 4 bases between the two ends. The V gene's germline CDR1 is LNHNV and CDR2 YYDKDF (reference sequence). There are 11 residues in the CDR3. This CDR3 reads CATSRLDEQYF. The CDR3 region has the DNA TGTGCCACCAGCAGACTAGACGAGCAGTACTTC.

The chain couples TRBV5-6 to TRBJ1-2, with 11 positions matching TRBD1. Germline V gives CDR1 SGHDT, CDR2 YYEEEE. With 3 bases clipped from V and 2 bases from J, the junction kept 0 bases outside the gene matches. This CDR3 region has 14 residues. The chain's CDR3 is CASSWDRGNYGYTF. CDR3 nucleotide sequence: TGTGCCAGCAGCTGGGACAGGGGGAACTATGGCTACACCTTC.

V usage is TRBV30 and J usage is TRBJ2-7, with D possibly TRBD2 on 5 matching bases. Trimming left V 1 base short and J 3 bases short, with 7 bases between. Germline V gene data show CDR1 as GTSNPN and CDR2 as SVGIG (reference sequence). This CDR3 is built from 12 residues. CDR3 in DNA: TGTGCCTGGAGTGCCGGAGGCTACGAGCAGTACGTC. As protein: CAWSAGGYEQYV.

The rearrangement links TRBV14 to TRBJ1-4; 7 positions agree with TRBD1. This CDR3 spans 14 amino acids. V lost 4 bases and J lost 10; bases outside the gene matches: 9. Germline V gives CDR1 SGHDN, CDR2 FVKESK. CDR3 protein: CASSPSQGFGKLFF. The DNA of the CDR3 is TGTGCCAGCAGCCCCTCACAGGGGTTTGGAAAACTGTTTTTT.

The chain joins TRBV6-2 or TRBV6-3 to TRBJ2-7, with D possibly matching TRBD1 (6 bases). The germline V gene encodes CDR1 MNHEY and CDR2 SVGEGT. Trimming took off 5 bases at V and 2 bases at J, with 10 bases between the two ends. This CDR3 has 13 residues. CDR3: CASSPRQAYEQYF. CDR3 sequence (DNA): TGTGCCAGCAGTCCCCGACAGGCCTACGAGCAGTACTTC.

This clone was found many times. The rearrangement links TRBV2 to TRBJ1-1; D unresolved. The CDR3 length is 13 residues. V was cut by 3 bases and J by 2 bases, with 7 bases left in between. The germline V gene encodes CDR1 SNHLY and CDR2 FYNNEI. The CDR3 is CASSEAPNTEAFF. CDR3 sequence (DNA): TGTGCCAGCAGTGAGGCCCCCAACACTGAAGCTTTCTTT. Based on the CDR3 plus reference TRBV2 and TRBJ1-1, the full variable domain is EPEVTQTPSHQVTQMGQEVILRCVPISNHLYFYWYRQILGQKVEFLVSFYNNEISEKSEIFDDQFSVERPDGSNFTLKIRSTKLEDSAMYFCASSEAPNTEAFFGQGTRLTVV.

J is TRBJ2-3 and V is TRBV4-1, with 9 bases aligning to TRBD2. CDR1 MGHRA and CDR2 YSYEKL come from the germline V gene. Germline trimming cut 0 bases from V and 3 bases from J; bases unmatched to any gene: 13. The CDR3 has 19 residues. The CDR3 protein is CASSQDPTLGAGGTDTQYF. The CDR3 coding sequence is TGCGCCAGCAGCCAAGACCCCACCCTGGGGGCGGGGGGGACAGATACGCAGTATTTT.

The genes are TRBV10-3 and TRBJ2-1, with D maybe TRBD2 (6 bases). V lost 4 bases to trimming and J lost 9 bases, with 13 bases between them. This CDR3 region has 13 residues. The germline gives CDR1 ENHRY, CDR2 SYGVKD. The CDR3 spells CAISGGTRGEQFF. DNA of the CDR3: TGTGCCATCAGTGGGGGGACGCGGGGTGAGCAGTTCTTC.

The J gene is TRBJ2-3, the V gene TRBV30; maybe TRBD1 (6 bases). Germline CDR1 and CDR2: GTSNPN and SVGIG (reference sequence). This CDR3 spans 13 amino acids. Trimming took 8 bases from V and 1 from J, leaving 13 bases between them. The CDR3 reads CAGLSGGTDTQYF. CDR3 sequence (DNA): TGTGCCGGCCTGTCAGGGGGCACAGATACGCAGTATTTT.

A few counts support this clone. CDR3 nucleotides: TGCGCCAGCAGTCTCCTAGCGGGGAGCACAGATACGCAGTATTTT. As protein: CASSLLAGSTDTQYF. The chain carries TRBV5-1 and TRBJ2-3; 9 bases align to TRBD2. V dropped 5 bases and J dropped 0; count of bases not matched to a gene: 4. CDR3 length equals 15 residues. The V gene's germline CDR1 is SGHRS and CDR2 YFSETQ.